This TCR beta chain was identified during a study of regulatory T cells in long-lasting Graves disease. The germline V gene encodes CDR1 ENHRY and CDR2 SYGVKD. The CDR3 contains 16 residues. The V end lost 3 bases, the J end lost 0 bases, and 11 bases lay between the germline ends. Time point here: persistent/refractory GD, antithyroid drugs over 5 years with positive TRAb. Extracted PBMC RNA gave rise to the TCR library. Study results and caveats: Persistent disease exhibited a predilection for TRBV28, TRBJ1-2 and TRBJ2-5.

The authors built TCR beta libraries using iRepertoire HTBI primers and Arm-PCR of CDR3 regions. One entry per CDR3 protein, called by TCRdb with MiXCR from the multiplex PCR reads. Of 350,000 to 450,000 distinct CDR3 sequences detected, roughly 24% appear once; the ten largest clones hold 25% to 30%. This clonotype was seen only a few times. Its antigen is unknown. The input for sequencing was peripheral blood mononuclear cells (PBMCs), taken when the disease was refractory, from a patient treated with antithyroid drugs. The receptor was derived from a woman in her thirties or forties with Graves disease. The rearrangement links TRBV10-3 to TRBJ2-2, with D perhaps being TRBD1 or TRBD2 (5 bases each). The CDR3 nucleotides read TGTGCCATCAGTGACTCGGGGCGATCGAACACCGGGGAGCTGTTTTTT. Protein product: CAISDSGRSNTGELFF.